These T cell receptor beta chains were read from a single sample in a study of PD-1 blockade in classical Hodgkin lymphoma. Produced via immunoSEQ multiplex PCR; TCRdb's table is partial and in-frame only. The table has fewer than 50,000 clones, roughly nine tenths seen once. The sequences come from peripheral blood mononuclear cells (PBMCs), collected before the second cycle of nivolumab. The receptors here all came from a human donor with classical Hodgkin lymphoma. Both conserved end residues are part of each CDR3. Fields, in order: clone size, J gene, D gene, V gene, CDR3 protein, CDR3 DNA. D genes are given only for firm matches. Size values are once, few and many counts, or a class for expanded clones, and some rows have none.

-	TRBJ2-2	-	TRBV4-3	CASSQARFQGLNTGELFF	TGCGCCAGCAGCCAAGCTAGGTTTCAGGGGTTGAACACCGGGGAGCTGTTTTTT
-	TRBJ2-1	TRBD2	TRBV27	CASSPPTSGRSGNEQFF	TGTGCCAGCAGTCCCCCGACTAGCGGGAGGAGTGGGAATGAGCAGTTCTTC
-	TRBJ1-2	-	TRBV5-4	CASSSMQGYTF	TGTGCCAGCAGCAGTATGCAGGGCTACACCTTC
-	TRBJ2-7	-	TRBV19	CASSKGGPDRYEQYF	TGTGCCAGTAGTAAAGGAGGGCCAGATCGCTACGAGCAGTACTTC
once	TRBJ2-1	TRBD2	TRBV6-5	CASSYLAGGDNEQFF	TGTGCCAGCAGTTACCTAGCGGGGGGGGACAATGAGCAGTTCTTC
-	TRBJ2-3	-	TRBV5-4	CASSSTADTQYF	TGTGCCAGCAGCTCGACCGCGGATACGCAGTATTTT
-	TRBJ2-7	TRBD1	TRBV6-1	CASTLQGYEQYF	TGTGCCAGCACCCTACAGGGGTACGAGCAGTACTTC
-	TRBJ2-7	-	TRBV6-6	CASSYAFFSEQYF	TGTGCCAGCAGTTATGCTTTTTTTAGCGAGCAGTACTTC
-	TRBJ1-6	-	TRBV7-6	CASSLAAGGIIGALHF	TGTGCCAGCAGCTTAGCGGCTGGGGGGATAATTGGGGCCCTCCACTTT
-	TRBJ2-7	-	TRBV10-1	CASSEGGPNYEQYF	TGCGCCAGCAGTGAGGGGGGACCGAACTACGAGCAGTACTTC
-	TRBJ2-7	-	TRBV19	CASSISDSYEQYF	TGTGCCAGTAGTATCTCGGACAGCTACGAGCAGTACTTC
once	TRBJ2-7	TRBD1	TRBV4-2	CASSQSRQGATVREQYF	TGTGCCAGCAGCCAATCACGGCAGGGGGCAACGGTCCGCGAGCAGTACTTC
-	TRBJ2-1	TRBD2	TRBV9	CASSVALGAGGPNEQFF	TGTGCCAGCAGCGTAGCTTTGGGCGCGGGGGGGCCCAATGAGCAGTTCTTC
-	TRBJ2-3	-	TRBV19	CASSISGTDTQYF	TGTGCCAGTAGTATTTCGGGCACAGATACGCAGTATTTT
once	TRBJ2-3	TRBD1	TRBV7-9	CASSSGGLGHTDTQYF	TGTGCCAGCAGCTCAGGGGGCCTGGGACACACAGATACGCAGTATTTT
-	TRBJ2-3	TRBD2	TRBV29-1	CSVDGGSGSSRTDTQYF	TGCAGCGTTGACGGGGGCAGCGGGAGTTCTCGCACAGATACGCAGTATTTT
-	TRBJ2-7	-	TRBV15	CATSDRGSSYEQYF	TGTGCCACCAGCGATCGGGGCAGCTCCTACGAGCAGTACTTC
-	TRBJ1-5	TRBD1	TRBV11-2	CASSLGSGGSSTQHF	TGTGCCAGCAGCTTAGGGTCAGGGGGCTCCTCGACCCAGCATTTT
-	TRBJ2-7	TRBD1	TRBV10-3	CAIRAGTGNYEQYF	TGTGCCATCAGGGCCGGGACAGGGAACTACGAGCAGTACTTC
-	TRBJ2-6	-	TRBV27	CASSTVSWTSTGANVLTF	TGTGCCAGCAGCACAGTCTCCTGGACATCAACTGGGGCCAACGTCCTGACTTTC
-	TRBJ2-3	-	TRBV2	CATKREQSSTDTQYF	TGTGCCACCAAACGCGAACAGTCTAGTACAGATACGCAGTATTTT
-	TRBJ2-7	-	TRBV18	CASSHKQTGYEQYF	TGTGCCAGCTCACACAAACAGACAGGCTACGAGCAGTACTTC
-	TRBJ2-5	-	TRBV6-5	CASRGTPKETQYF	TGTGCCAGCAGGGGGACTCCGAAAGAGACCCAGTACTTC
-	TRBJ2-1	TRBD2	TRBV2	CASRALAGAGNEQFF	TGTGCCAGCAGGGCACTAGCGGGAGCAGGAAATGAGCAGTTCTTC
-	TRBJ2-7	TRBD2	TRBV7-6	CASSLGGLAGGEQYF	TGTGCCAGCAGCTTAGGGGGACTAGCGGGGGGCGAGCAGTACTTC
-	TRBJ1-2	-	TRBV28	CASSLGRGGYGYTF	TGTGCCAGCAGTTTGGGTAGGGGAGGCTATGGCTACACCTTC
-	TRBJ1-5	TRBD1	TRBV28	CASSSHRGGNQPQHF	TGTGCCAGCAGTTCCCACAGGGGGGGCAATCAGCCCCAGCATTTT
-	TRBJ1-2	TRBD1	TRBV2	CASSGQGRGGYTF	TGTGCCAGCAGTGGACAGGGAAGAGGCGGCTACACCTTC
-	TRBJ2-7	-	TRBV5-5	CASILSTSSYEQYF	TGTGCCAGCATTCTGTCCACCAGCTCCTACGAGCAGTACTTC
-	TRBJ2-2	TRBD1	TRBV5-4	CASSFFGTGNTGELFF	TGTGCCAGCAGCTTTTTTGGGACAGGGAACACCGGGGAGCTGTTTTTT
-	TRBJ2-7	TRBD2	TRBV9	CASSPRGVGDIYYEQYF	TGTGCCAGCAGCCCCCGGGGGGTCGGGGATATTTACTACGAGCAGTACTTC
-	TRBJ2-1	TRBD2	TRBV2	CASRGLAGVYNEQFF	TGTGCCAGCAGGGGACTAGCGGGAGTTTACAATGAGCAGTTCTTC
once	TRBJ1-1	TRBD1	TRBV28	CASSPYRDRAEAFF	TGTGCCAGCAGTCCCTACCGGGACAGGGCAGAAGCTTTCTTT
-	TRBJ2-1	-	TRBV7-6	CASSSTRASEQFF	TGTGCCAGCAGCTCTACCAGGGCTTCTGAGCAGTTCTTC
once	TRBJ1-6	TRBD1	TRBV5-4	CASSQNRGQSPLHF	TGTGCCAGCAGCCAAAACAGGGGCCAATCACCCCTCCACTTT
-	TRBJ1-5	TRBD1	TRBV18	CASSPGQGPNQPQHF	TGTGCCAGCTCACCAGGACAGGGCCCCAATCAGCCCCAGCATTTT
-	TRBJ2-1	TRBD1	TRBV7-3	CASSQTWGTGGYNEQFF	TGTGCCAGCAGTCAGACATGGGGGACAGGGGGTTACAATGAGCAGTTCTTC
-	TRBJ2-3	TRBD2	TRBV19	CASRYRIAGANTDTQYF	TGTGCCAGTAGGTATAGGATAGCGGGCGCTAACACAGATACGCAGTATTTT
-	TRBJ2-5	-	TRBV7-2	CASSLQGSGQETQYF	TGTGCCAGCAGCTTGCAGGGGAGCGGACAAGAGACCCAGTACTTC
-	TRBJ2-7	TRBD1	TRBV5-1	CASSQRQGATYEQYF	TGCGCCAGCAGCCAAAGACAGGGGGCAACCTACGAGCAGTACTTC
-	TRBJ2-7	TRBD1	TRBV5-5	CASSFGTAVYF	TGTGCCAGCAGCTTTGGGACAGCGGTGTACTTC
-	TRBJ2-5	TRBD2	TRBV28	CASSRLAGGQETQYF	TGTGCCAGCAGCAGACTAGCGGGAGGGCAGGAGACCCAGTACTTC
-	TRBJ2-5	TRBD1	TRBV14	CASSLQGLYQETQYF	TGTGCCAGCAGCTTACAGGGGCTGTACCAAGAGACCCAGTACTTC
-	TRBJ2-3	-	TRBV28	CASSLFQGGGDTQYF	TGTGCCAGCAGTTTGTTTCAGGGGGGAGGCGATACGCAGTATTTT
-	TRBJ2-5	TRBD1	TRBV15	CATSRGGAGGEETQYF	TGTGCCACCAGCAGAGGAGGGGCAGGGGGAGAAGAGACCCAGTACTTC
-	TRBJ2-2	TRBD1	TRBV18	CASSPPPTGGRELFF	TGTGCCAGCTCACCACCTCCGACAGGGGGCCGGGAGCTGTTTTTT
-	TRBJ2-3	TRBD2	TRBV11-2	CASSLVPGGRTDTQYF	TGTGCCAGCAGCTTAGTACCGGGGGGGCGAACAGATACGCAGTATTTT
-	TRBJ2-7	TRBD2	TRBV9	CASSPTPGLAGEEQYF	TGTGCCAGCAGCCCTACCCCGGGACTAGCGGGAGAAGAGCAGTACTTC
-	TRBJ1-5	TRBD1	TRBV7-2	CASSLTPTGGNQPQHF	TGTGCCAGCAGCTTAACCCCGACAGGGGGCAATCAGCCCCAGCATTTT
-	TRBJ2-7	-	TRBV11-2	CASSSPRGTVEQYF	TGTGCCAGCAGCTCCCCCCGGGGGACGGTCGAGCAGTACTTC
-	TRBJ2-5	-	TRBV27	CASSFGRVGVGAQYF	TGTGCCAGCAGTTTTGGTAGGGTCGGGGTTGGGGCCCAGTACTTC
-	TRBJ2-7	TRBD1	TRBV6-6	CASSGQGGPGEQYF	TGTGCCAGCAGCGGACAGGGTGGTCCGGGCGAGCAGTACTTC
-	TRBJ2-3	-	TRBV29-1	CSVLPSGESQYF	TGCAGCGTGCTGCCATCGGGGGAATCGCAGTATTTT
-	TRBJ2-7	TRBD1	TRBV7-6	CASSLAGQAGEQYF	TGTGCCAGCAGCTTAGCGGGACAGGCTGGAGAGCAGTACTTC
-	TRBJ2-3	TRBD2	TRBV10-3	CAITQGRGSTDTQYF	TGTGCCATCACTCAAGGGCGGGGGAGCACAGATACGCAGTATTTT
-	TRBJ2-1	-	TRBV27	CASSLPFPAASYNEQFF	TGTGCCAGCAGTTTACCTTTCCCGGCAGCCTCCTACAATGAGCAGTTCTTC